The 11 T cell receptor beta chains below come from one sample, sequenced in a study of blood T cell repertoires in COVID-19. Assay: immunoSEQ multiplex PCR; the TCRdb copy retains only in-frame clones and omits some. The sample holds 200,000 to 250,000 clones; 60% to 85% are singletons and the top ten take around 5.4%. The sequencing sample was made of peripheral blood. The receptors here all came from a woman in her seventies with acute or convalescent COVID-19.

CDR3 protein: CASSFRGRASGELFF. Written as DNA, the CDR3 is TGTGCCAGCAGTTTCCGAGGGAGGGCAAGCGGGGAGCTGTTTTTT. V usage is TRBV28 and J usage is TRBJ2-2; TRBD2 agrees at 7 bases. With V trimmed by 3 bases and J by 7 bases, 8 bases remained unmatched. The CDR3 is made up of 15 amino acids. From germline, CDR1 is MDHEN and CDR2 SYDVKM.

J is TRBJ2-3 and V is TRBV27; TRBD2 aligns across 13 bases. Germline V gene data show CDR1 as MNHEY and CDR2 as SMNVEV (reference sequence). The V gene end was trimmed by 6 bases and the J gene end by 4 bases; junction bases not matched to a gene: 7. CDR3 length: 16 amino acids. CDR3 protein: CASRRGLAGVADTQYF. The CDR3 DNA reads TGTGCCAGCAGACGAGGACTAGCGGGAGTTGCAGATACGCAGTATTTT.

V gene TRBV5-6 combines with J gene TRBJ1-2; a weak D match, TRBD1 (5 bases). V shed 5 bases and J shed 0 bases, with 11 bases lying between them. This CDR3 comprises 14 residues. The germline V gene has CDR1 SGHDT and CDR2 YYEEEE. This CDR3 is CASSTGVTNYGYTF. For the CDR3, the DNA is TGTGCCAGCAGTACAGGAGTTACTAACTATGGCTACACCTTC.

This rearrangement joins TRBV7-2 to TRBJ2-1; TRBD2 matches 7 bases. The ends lost 5 bases at V and 0 bases at J; junction bases unmatched: 10. Germline loops: CDR1 SGHTA, CDR2 FQGNSA. The length of the CDR3 is 17 residues. The DNA of the CDR3 is TGTGCCAGCAGCCCGGTAGCTAGCGGTCGCTCCTACAATGAGCAGTTCTTC. This sequence encodes CASSPVASGRSYNEQFF.

The chain recombines TRBV27 with TRBJ1-1, with 8 bases fitting TRBD1. The germline CDR1 and CDR2 sequences are MNHEY and SMNVEV (reference sequence). The CDR3 has 13 amino acids. J lost 7 bases, V lost 4 bases, and 5 bases had no gene match. The CDR3 DNA reads TGTGCCAGCAGTTCCGACAGGGGCTTTGAAGCTTTCTTT. The encoded protein is CASSSDRGFEAFF.

The chain recombines TRBV10-2 with TRBJ2-3, with a weak D call TRBD2 (7 bases). The CDR3 is 15 amino acids. Germline V CDR1 and CDR2: WSHSY, SAAADI. Trimming cost V 8 bases and J 0 bases, with 15 bases left between them. The CDR3 sequence is CASANGGASTDTQYF. The CDR3, as DNA: TGCGCCAGCGCGAATGGGGGGGCTAGCACAGATACGCAGTATTTT.

The chain couples TRBV14 to TRBJ2-1; the D gene is possibly TRBD1 (6 bases). Germline loops: CDR1 SGHDN, CDR2 FVKESK. V lost 0 bases to trimming and J lost 6 bases, with 15 bases between them. The CDR3 consists of 16 residues. CDR3 loop: CASSQEGGARANEQFF. The CDR3, as DNA: TGTGCCAGCAGCCAAGAAGGGGGAGCAAGGGCCAATGAGCAGTTCTTC.

The chain couples TRBV2 to TRBJ2-2; TRBD2 aligns across 7 bases. Germline V CDR1 and CDR2: SNHLY, FYNNEI. Unmatched junction bases numbered 4, after V lost 4 bases and J lost 5 bases. The CDR3 is 14 residues long. Here the CDR3 DNA reads TGTGCCAGCAGTGTATTAGCGGGTACCGGGGAGCTGTTTTTT. It translates to CASSVLAGTGELFF.

The chain has TRBV19 and TRBJ1-1; D is ambiguous. Per the germline V gene, CDR1 is LNHDA and CDR2 is SQIVND (reference sequence). This CDR3 contains 13 residues. V shed 10 bases and J shed 1 base, with 13 bases lying between them. The CDR3 DNA follows: TGTGCCACCCAGGTCGGCCCGAACACTGAAGCTTTCTTT. This translates into CATQVGPNTEAFF.

The V gene is TRBV10-3, the J gene TRBJ2-7; no definite D call. Trimming left V 3 bases short and J 2 bases short, with 8 bases between. CDR3 length: 13 amino acids. CDR1 is ENHRY and CDR2 is SYGVKD in the germline V gene. The CDR3 is CAISDLRTYEQYF. CDR3 bases: TGTGCCATCAGTGATTTGCGGACCTACGAGCAGTACTTC.

The genes are TRBV30 and TRBJ1-5, with TRBD1 matching over 8 bases. V trimming: 2 bases; J trimming: 5 bases; junction bases outside the gene matches: 2. Germline assignment: CDR1 GTSNPN and CDR2 SVGIG (reference sequence). This CDR3 region has 13 residues. Here the CDR3 DNA reads TGTGCCTGGAGTCCACAGGGGGATCAGCCCCAGCATTTT. Its translation: CAWSPQGDQPQHF.